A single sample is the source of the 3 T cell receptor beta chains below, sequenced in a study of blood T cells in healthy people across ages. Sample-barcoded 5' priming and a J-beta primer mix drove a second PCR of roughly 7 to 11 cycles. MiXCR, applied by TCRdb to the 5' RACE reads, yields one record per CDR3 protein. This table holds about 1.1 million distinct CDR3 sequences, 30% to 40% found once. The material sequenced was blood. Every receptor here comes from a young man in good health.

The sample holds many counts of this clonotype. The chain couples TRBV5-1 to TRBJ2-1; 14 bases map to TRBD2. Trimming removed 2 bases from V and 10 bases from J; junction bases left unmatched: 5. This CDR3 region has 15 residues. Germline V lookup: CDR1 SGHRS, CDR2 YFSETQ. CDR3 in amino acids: CASSFQGLAGEEQFF. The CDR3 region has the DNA TGCGCCAGCAGCTTTCAGGGACTAGCGGGGGAGGAGCAGTTCTTC. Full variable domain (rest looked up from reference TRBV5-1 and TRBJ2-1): KAGVTQTPRYLIKTRGQQVTLSCSPISGHRSVSWYQQTPGQGLQFLFEYFSETQRNKGNFPGRFSGRQFSNSRSEMNVSTLELGDSALYLCASSFQGLAGEEQFFGPGTRLTVL.

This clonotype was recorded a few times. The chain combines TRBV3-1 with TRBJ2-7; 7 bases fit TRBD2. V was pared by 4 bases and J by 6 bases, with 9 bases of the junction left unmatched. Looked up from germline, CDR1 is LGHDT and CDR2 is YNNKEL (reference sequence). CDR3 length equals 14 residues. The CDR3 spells CASSLRGGSVEQYF. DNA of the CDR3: TGTGCCAGCAGCCTGCGCGGGGGAAGTGTCGAGCAGTACTTC.

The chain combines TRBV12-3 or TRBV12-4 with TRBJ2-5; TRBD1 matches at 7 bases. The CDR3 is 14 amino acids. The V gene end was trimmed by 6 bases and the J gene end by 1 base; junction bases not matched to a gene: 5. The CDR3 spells CASSRGTVQETQYF. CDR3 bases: TGTGCCAGCAGCCGTGGGACAGTCCAAGAGACCCAGTACTTC.